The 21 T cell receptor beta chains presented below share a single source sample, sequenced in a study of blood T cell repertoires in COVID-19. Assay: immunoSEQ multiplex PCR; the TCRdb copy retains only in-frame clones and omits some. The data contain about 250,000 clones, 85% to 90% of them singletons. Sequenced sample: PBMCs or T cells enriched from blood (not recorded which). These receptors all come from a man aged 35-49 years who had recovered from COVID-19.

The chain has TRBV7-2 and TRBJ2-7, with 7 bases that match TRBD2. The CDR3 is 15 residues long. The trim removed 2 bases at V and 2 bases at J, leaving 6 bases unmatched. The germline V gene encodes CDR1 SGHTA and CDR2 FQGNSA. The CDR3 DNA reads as TGTGCCAGCAGCTTAAGGGCTAGCGGACCCTACGAGCAGTACTTC. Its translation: CASSLRASGPYEQYF.

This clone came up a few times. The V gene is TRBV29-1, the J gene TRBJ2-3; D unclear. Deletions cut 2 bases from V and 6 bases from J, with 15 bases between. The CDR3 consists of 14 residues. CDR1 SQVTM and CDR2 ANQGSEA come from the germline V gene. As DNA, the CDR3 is TGCAGCGTTGAATTGGTCCTTGACTTGGATACGCAGTATTTT. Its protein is CSVELVLDLDTQYF.

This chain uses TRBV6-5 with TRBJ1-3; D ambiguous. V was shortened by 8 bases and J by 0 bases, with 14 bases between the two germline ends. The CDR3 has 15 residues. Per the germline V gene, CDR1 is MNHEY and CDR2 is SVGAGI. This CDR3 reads CASGEGSLSGNTIYF. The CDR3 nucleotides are TGTGCCAGCGGAGAGGGCAGCCTCTCTGGAAACACCATATATTTT.

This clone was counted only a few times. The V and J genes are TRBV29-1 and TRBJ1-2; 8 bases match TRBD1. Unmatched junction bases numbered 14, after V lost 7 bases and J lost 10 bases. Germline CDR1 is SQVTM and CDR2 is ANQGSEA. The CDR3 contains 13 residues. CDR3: CSAVTGQDRDYTF. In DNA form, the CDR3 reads TGCAGCGCTGTCACGGGACAGGACCGTGACTACACCTTC.

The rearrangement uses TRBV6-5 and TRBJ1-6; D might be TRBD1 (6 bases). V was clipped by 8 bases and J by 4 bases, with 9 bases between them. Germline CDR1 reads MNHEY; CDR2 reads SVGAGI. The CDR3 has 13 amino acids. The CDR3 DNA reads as TGTGCCAGCGGGGGACATTATAATTCACCCCTCCACTTT. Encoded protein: CASGGHYNSPLHF.

CDR3 bases: TGTGCCATCAGTGGCTGGGGGCTGTACGAGCAGTACTTC. Translating gives CAISGWGLYEQYF. V and J are TRBV10-3 and TRBJ2-7, with D possibly matching TRBD1 (6 bases). Trimming removed 4 bases from V and 4 bases from J, with 11 bases in between. Germline-derived CDR1 and CDR2 are ENHRY and SYGVKD. The CDR3 contains 13 residues.

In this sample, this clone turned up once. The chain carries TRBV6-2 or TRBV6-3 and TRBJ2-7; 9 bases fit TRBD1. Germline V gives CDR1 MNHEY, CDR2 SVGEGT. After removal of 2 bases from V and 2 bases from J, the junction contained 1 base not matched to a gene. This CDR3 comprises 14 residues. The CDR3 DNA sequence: TGTGCCAGCAGTTACGGGACAGGGCCCTACGAGCAGTACTTC. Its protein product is CASSYGTGPYEQYF.

The CDR3 DNA follows: TGTGCCAGCAGCTTAGGGCCAGGAGGGGAAAAACTGTTTTTT. Amino acids: CASSLGPGGEKLFF. This chain joins TRBV7-2 and TRBJ1-4; the D is unclear. The CDR3 totals 14 residues. Germline V gene lookup returns CDR1 SGHTA and CDR2 FQGNSA. V lost 1 base and J 8 bases, leaving 11 bases between the germline ends.

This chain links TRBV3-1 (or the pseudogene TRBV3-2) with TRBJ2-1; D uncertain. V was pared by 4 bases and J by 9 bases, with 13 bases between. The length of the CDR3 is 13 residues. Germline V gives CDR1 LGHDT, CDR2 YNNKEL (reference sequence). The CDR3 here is CASSPLESSEQFF. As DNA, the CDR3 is TGTGCCAGCAGCCCCCTAGAAAGCAGTGAGCAGTTCTTC.

The CDR3 bases are TGTGCCAGCAGTCCTGGGACAGTGGATCAGCCCCAGCATTTT. Residues: CASSPGTVDQPQHF. The V gene is TRBV28, the J gene TRBJ1-5; 7 positions agree with TRBD1. The CDR3 has 14 amino acids. The germline V gene encodes CDR1 MDHEN and CDR2 SYDVKM. V lost 5 bases, J lost 5 bases, and 6 bases stayed unmatched.

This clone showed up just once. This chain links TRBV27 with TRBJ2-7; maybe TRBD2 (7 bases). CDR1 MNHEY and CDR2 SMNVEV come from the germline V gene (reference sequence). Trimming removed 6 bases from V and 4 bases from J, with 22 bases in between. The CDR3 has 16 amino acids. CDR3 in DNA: TGTGCCAGCAGCTCAAGGGGGGCAGGGAGGGAGTACGAGCAGTACTTC. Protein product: CASSSRGAGREYEQYF.

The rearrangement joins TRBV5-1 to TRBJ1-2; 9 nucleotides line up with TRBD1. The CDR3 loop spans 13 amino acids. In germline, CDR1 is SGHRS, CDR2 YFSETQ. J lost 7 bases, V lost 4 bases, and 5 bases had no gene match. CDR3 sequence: CASSPRTGAGYTF. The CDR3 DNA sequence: TGCGCCAGCAGCCCGAGGACAGGGGCTGGCTACACCTTC.

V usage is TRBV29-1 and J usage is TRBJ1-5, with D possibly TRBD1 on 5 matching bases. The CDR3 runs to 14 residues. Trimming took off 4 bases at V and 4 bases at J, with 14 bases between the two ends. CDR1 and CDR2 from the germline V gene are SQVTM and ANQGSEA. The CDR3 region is CSVVGGEGNQPQHF. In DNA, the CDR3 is TGCAGCGTTGTAGGAGGGGAGGGGAATCAGCCCCAGCATTTT.

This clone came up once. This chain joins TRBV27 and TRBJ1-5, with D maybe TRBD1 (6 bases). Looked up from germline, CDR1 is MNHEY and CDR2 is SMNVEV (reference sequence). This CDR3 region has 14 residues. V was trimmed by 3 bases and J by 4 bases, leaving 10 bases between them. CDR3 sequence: CASSFLRGNQPQHF. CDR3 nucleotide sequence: TGTGCCAGCAGTTTTCTCAGGGGAAATCAGCCCCAGCATTTT.

The CDR3 here is CATSDLGTGAYNEQFF. DNA of the CDR3: TGTGCCACCAGTGATTTGGGGACAGGGGCCTACAATGAGCAGTTCTTC. J is TRBJ2-1 and V is TRBV24-1; 10 bases align to TRBD1. The CDR3 is made up of 16 amino acids. Germline lookup yields CDR1 KGHDR and CDR2 SFDVKD. Trimming cost V 0 bases and J 2 bases; bases outside gene matches: 0.

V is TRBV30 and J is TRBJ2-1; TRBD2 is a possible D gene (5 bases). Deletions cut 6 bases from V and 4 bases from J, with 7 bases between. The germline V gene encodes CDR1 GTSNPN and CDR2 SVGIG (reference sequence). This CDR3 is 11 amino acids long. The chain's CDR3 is CACSEYNEQFF. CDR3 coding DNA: TGTGCCTGTAGCGAGTACAATGAGCAGTTCTTC.

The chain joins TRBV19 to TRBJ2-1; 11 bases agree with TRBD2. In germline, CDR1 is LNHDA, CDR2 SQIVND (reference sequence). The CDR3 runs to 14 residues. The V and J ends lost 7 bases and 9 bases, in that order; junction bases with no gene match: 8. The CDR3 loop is CASMIAGGSGEQFF. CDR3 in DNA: TGTGCCAGTATGATAGCGGGAGGGAGTGGTGAGCAGTTCTTC.

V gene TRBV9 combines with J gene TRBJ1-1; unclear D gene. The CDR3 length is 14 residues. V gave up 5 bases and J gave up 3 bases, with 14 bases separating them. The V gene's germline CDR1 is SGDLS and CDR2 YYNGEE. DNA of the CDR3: TGTGCCAGCAGTGAGCGAAGTGGGTACACTGAAGCTTTCTTT. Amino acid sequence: CASSERSGYTEAFF.

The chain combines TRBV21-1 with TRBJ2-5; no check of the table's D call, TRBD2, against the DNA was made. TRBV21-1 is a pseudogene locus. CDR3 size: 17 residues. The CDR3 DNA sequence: TGTGCCAGCAGCAAGATCCAGCGGGGGGGCCCCTCGGGGACCCAGTACTTC. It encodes CASSKIQRGGPSGTQYF.

CDR3 sequence: CASSQGRSGISSGANVLTF. For the CDR3, the DNA is TGTGCCAGCAGCCAAGGTCGGAGCGGAATCTCCTCTGGGGCCAACGTCCTGACTTTC. The rearrangement links TRBV3-1 (or the pseudogene TRBV3-2) to TRBJ2-6, with D maybe TRBD2 (5 bases). Trimming pared 1 base from V and 0 bases from J, leaving 16 bases between. In germline, CDR1 is LGHDT, CDR2 YNNKEL (reference sequence). This CDR3 is 19 amino acids long.

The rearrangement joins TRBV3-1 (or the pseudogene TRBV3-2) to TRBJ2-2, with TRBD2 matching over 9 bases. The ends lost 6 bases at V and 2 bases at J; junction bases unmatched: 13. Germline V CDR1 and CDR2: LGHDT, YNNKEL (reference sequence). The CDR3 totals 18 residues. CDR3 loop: CASRGLARGSLNTGELFF. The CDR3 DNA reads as TGTGCCAGCAGGGGACTAGCAAGAGGGTCCCTAAACACCGGGGAGCTGTTTTTT.